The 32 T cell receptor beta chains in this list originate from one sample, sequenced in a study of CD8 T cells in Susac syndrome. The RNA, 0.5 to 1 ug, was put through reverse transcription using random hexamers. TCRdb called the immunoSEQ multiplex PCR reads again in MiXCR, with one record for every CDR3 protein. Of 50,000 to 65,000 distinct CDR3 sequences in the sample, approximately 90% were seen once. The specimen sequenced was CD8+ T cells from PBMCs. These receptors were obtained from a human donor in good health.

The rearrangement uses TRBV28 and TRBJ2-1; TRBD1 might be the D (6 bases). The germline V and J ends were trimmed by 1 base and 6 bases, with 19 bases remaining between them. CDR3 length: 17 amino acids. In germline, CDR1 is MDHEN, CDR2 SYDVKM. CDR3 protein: CASSLLSRRAGVNEQFF. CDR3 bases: TGTGCCAGCAGTTTATTATCCCGGCGGGCAGGGGTCAATGAGCAGTTCTTC.

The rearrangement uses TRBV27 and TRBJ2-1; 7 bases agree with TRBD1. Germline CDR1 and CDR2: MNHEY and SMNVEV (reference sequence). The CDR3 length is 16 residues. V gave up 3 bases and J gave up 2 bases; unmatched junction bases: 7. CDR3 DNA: TGTGCCAGCAGTTTCACAGGGGAGAGGGCCTACAATGAGCAGTTCTTC. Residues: CASSFTGERAYNEQFF.

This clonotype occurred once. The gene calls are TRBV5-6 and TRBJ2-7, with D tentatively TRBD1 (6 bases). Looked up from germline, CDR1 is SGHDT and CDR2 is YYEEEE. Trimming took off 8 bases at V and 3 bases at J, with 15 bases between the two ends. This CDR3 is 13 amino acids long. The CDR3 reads CASTTGFYYEQYF. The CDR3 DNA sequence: TGTGCCAGTACTACAGGGTTCTACTACGAGCAGTACTTC.

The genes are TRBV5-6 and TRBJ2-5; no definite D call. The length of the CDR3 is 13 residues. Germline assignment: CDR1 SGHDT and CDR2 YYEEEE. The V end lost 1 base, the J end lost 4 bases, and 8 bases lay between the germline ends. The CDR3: CASSLNPGETQYF. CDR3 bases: TGTGCCAGCAGCTTGAACCCGGGAGAGACCCAGTACTTC. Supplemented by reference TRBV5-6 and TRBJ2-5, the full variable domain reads DAGVTQSPTHLIKTRGQQVTLRCSPKSGHDTVSWYQQALGQGPQFIFQYYEEEERQRGNFPDRFSGHQFPNYSSELNVNALLLGDSALYLCASSLNPGETQYFGPGTRLLVL.

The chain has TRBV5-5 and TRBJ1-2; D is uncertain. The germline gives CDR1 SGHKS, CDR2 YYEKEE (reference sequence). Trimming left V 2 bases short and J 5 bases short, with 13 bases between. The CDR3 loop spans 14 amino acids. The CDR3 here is CASSFLAIGYGYTF. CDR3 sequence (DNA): TGTGCCAGCAGCTTCCTAGCTATAGGGTATGGCTACACCTTC.

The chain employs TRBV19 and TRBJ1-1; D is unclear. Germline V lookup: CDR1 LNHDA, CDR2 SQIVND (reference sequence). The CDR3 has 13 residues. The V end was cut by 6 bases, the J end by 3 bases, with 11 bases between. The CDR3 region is CASSLDDDTEAFF. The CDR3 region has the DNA TGTGCCAGTAGCCTCGACGATGACACTGAAGCTTTCTTT.

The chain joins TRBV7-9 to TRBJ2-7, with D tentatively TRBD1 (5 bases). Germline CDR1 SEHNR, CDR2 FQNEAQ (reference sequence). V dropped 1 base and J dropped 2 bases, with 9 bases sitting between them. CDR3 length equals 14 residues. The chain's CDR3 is CASSLGAGPYEQYF. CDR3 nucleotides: TGTGCCAGCAGCTTAGGTGCAGGGCCCTACGAGCAGTACTTC.

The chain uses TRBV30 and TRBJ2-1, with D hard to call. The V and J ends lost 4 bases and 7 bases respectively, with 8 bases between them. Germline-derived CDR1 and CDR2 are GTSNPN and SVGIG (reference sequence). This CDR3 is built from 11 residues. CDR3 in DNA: TGTGCCTGGACAACGGATAATGAGCAGTTCTTC. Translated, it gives CAWTTDNEQFF.

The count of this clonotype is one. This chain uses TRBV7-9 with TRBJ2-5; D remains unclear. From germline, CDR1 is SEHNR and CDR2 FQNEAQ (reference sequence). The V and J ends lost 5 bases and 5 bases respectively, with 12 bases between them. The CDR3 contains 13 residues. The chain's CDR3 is CASSDIKWETQYF. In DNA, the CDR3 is TGTGCCAGCAGCGATATCAAGTGGGAGACCCAGTACTTC.

In nucleotides, the CDR3 is TGTGCCAGCAGCGTAGGATGGGGGACCTACGAGCAGTACTTC. This sequence encodes CASSVGWGTYEQYF. The chain joins TRBV9 to TRBJ2-7; D tentatively reads TRBD1 or TRBD2 (5 bases each). Germline V gives CDR1 SGDLS, CDR2 YYNGEE. V was pared by 0 bases and J by 2 bases, with 9 bases between. The CDR3 runs to 14 residues. The complete variable domain, with remaining parts taken from reference TRBV9 and TRBJ2-7, reads DSGVTQTPKHLITATGQRVTLRCSPRSGDLSVYWYQQSLDQGLQFLIQYYNGEERAKGNILERFSAQQFPDLHSELNLSSLELGDSALYFCASSVGWGTYEQYFGPGTRLTVT.

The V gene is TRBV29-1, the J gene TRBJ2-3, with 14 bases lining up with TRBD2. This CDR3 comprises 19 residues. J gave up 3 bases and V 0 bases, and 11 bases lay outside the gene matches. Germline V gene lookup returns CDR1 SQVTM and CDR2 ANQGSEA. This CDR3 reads CSVEDPGRLAGGPTDTQYF. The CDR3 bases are TGCAGCGTTGAAGATCCGGGGCGACTAGCGGGGGGGCCGACAGATACGCAGTATTTT.

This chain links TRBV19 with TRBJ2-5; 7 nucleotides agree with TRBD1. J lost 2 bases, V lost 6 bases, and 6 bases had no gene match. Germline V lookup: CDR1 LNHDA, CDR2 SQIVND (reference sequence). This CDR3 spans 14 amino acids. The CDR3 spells CASSPGQDQETQYF. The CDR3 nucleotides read TGTGCCAGTAGCCCCGGACAGGATCAAGAGACCCAGTACTTC.

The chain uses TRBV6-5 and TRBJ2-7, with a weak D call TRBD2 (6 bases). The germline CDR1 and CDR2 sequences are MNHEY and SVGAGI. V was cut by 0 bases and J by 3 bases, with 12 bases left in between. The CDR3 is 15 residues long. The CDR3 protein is CASSYSRWGVYEQYF. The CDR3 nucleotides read TGTGCCAGCAGTTACTCGAGGTGGGGGGTCTACGAGCAGTACTTC.

CDR3 sequence (DNA): TGTGCCATTGGGACCTTAGCCAAAAACATTCAGTACTTC. Protein: CAIGTLAKNIQYF. The V gene is TRBV10-3, the J gene TRBJ2-4, with D perhaps matching TRBD1 or TRBD2 (5 bases each). The length of the CDR3 is 13 residues. V lost 9 bases to trimming and J lost 0 bases, with 9 bases between them. CDR1 ENHRY and CDR2 SYGVKD come from the germline V gene.

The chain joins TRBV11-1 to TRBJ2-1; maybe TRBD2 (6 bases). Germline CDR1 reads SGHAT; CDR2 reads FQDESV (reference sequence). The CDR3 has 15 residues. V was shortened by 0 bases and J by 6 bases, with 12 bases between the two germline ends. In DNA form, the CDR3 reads TGTGCCAGCAGCTTAGCTGGCGGAGGGACCAATGAGCAGTTCTTC. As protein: CASSLAGGGTNEQFF.

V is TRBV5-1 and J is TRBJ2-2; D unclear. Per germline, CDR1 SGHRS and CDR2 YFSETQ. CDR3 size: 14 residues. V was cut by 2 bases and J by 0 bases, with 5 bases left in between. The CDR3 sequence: CASSFNPNTGELFF. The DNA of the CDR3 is TGCGCCAGCAGCTTCAACCCGAACACCGGGGAGCTGTTTTTT.

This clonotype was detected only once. This CDR3 is CATQAYEQYF. CDR3 nucleotides: TGTGCCACCCAGGCCTACGAGCAGTACTTC. J is TRBJ2-7 and V is TRBV5-6; D gene ambiguous. V was clipped by 9 bases and J by 2 bases, with 6 bases between them. Germline V gene sequence: CDR1 SGHDT, CDR2 YYEEEE. The CDR3 runs to 10 residues.

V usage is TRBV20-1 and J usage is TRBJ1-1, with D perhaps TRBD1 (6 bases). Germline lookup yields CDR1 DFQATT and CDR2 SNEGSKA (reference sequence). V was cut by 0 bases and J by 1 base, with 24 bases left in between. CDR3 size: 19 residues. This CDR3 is CSARDTRTTGYSRNTEAFF. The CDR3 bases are TGCAGTGCTAGAGACACACGGACCACAGGGTATTCGAGGAACACTGAAGCTTTCTTT.

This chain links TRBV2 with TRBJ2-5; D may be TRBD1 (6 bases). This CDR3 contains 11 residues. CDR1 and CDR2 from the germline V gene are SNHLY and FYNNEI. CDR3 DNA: TGTGGCGCGAGGGGGAAAGAGACCCAGTACTTC. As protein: CGARGKETQYF.

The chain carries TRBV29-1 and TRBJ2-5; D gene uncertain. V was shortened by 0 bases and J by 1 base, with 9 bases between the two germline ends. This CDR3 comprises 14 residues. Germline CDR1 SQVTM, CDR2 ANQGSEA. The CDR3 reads CSVEDWQTQETQYF. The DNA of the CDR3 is TGCAGCGTTGAAGATTGGCAGACCCAAGAGACCCAGTACTTC.

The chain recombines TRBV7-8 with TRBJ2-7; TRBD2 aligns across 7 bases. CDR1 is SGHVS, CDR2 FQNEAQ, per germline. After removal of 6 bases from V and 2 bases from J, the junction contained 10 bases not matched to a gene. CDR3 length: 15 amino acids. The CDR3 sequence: CASSPAGRIPYEQYF. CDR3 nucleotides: TGTGCCAGCAGTCCAGCGGGGCGCATACCCTACGAGCAGTACTTC.

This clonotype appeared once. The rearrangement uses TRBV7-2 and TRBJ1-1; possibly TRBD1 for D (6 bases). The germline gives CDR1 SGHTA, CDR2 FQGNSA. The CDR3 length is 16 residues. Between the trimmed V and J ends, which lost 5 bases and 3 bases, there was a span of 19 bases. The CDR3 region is CASSPSTGSWDTEAFF. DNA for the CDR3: TGTGCCAGCAGCCCTTCTACAGGGTCCTGGGACACTGAAGCTTTCTTT.

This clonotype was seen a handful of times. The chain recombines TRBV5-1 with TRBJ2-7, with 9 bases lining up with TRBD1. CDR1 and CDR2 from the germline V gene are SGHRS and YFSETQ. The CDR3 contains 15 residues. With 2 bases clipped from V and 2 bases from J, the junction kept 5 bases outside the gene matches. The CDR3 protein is CASSFRQGVAYEQYF. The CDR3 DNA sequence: TGCGCCAGCAGCTTTAGACAGGGGGTAGCCTACGAGCAGTACTTC.

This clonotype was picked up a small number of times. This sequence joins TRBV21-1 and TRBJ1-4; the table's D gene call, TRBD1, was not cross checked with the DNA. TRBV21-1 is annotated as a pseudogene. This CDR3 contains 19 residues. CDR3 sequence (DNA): TGTGCCAGCAGCAAGGGGGACAGGGGGCATTTTCGGACTAATGAAAAACTGTTTTTT. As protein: CASSKGDRGHFRTNEKLFF.

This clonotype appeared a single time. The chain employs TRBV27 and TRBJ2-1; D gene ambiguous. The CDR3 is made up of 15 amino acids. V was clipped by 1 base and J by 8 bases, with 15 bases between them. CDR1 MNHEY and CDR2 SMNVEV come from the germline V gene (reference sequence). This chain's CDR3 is CASSLYPLSGDEQFF. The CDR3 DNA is TGTGCCAGCAGTTTATATCCCCTTTCGGGCGATGAGCAGTTCTTC.

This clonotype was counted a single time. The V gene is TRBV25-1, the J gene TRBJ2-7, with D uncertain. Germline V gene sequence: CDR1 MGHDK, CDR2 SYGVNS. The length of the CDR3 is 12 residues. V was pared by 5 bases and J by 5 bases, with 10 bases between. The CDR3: CASSITVDEQYF. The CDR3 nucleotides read TGTGCCAGCAGTATAACCGTCGACGAGCAGTACTTC.

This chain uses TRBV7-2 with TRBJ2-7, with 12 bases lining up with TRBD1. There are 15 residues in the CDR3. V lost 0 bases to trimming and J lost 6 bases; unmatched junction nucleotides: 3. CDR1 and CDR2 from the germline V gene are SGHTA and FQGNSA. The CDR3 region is CASSLAGQGAFEQYF. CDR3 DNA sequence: TGTGCCAGCAGCTTAGCGGGACAGGGGGCTTTCGAGCAGTACTTC.

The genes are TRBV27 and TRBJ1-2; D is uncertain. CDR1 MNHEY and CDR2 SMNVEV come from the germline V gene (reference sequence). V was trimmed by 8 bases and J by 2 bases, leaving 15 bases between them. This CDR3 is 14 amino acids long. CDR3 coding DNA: TGTGCCAGCGGCGCATCCCAGGCCAACTATGGCTACACCTTC. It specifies CASGASQANYGYTF.

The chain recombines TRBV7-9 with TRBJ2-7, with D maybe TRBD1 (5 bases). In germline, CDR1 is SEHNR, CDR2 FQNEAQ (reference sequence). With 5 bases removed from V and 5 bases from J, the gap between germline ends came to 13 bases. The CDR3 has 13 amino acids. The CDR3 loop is CASSPPTVDEQYF. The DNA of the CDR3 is TGTGCCAGCAGCCCACCGACAGTGGACGAGCAGTACTTC.

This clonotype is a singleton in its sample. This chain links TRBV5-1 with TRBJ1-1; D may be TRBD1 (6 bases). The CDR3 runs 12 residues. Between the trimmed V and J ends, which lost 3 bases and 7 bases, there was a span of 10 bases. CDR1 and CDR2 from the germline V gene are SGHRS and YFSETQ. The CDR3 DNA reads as TGCGCCAGCAGCTGGGGGCAGGATGAAGCTTTCTTT. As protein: CASSWGQDEAFF.

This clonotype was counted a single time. CDR3 in DNA: TGCAGTGCTAGCGAGGGACAGGGGGACACCGGGGAGCTGTTTTTT. This gives the protein CSASEGQGDTGELFF. The rearrangement joins TRBV20-1 to TRBJ2-2, with 11 bases identical to TRBD1. J lost 3 bases, V lost 3 bases, and 3 bases had no gene match. CDR3 length: 15 residues. Germline V gene data show CDR1 as DFQATT and CDR2 as SNEGSKA (reference sequence).

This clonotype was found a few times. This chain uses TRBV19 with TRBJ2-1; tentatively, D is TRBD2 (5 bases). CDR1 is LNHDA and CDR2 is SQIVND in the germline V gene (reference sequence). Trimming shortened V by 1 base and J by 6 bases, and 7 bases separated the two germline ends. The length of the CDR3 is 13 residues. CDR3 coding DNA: TGTGCCAGTAGTATAGGGCTAGCCAATGAGCAGTTCTTC. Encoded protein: CASSIGLANEQFF.